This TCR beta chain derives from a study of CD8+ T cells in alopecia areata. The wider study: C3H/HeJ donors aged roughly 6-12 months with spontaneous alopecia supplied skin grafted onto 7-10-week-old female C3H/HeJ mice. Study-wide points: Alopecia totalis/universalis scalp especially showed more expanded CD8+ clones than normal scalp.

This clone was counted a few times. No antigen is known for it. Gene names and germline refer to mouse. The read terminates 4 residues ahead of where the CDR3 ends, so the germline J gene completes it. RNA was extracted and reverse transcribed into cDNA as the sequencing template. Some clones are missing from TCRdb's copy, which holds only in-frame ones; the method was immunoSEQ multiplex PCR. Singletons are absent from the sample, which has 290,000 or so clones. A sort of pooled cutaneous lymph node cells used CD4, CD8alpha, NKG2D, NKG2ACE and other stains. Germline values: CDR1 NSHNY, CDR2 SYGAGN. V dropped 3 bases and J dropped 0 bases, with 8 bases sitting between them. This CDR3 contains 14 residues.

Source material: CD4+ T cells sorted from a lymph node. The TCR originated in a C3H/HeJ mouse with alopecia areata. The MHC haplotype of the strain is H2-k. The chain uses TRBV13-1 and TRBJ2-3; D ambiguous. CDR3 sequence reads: CASSGPSSAETLYF. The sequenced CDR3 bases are TGTGCCAGCAGTGGCCCCAGTAGTGCAGAA.